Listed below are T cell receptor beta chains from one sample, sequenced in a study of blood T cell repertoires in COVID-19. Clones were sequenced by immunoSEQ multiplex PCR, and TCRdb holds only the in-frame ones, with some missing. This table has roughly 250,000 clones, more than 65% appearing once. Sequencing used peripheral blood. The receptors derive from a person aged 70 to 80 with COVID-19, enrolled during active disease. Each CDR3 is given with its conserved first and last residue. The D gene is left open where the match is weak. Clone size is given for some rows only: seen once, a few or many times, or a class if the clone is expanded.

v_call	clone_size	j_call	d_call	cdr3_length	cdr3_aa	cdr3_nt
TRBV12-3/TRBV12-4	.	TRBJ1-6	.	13	CASSRSYNSPLHF	TGTGCCAGCAGCCGGTCCTATAATTCACCCCTCCACTTT
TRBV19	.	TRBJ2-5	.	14	CASRPQEDRETQYF	TGTGCCAGTAGGCCCCAGGAGGACCGGGAGACCCAGTACTTC
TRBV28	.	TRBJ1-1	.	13	CASSATESSEAFF	TGTGCCAGCAGTGCCACAGAATCCTCTGAAGCTTTCTTT
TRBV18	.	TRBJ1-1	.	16	CASSPGAGGYATEAFF	TGTGCCAGCTCACCAGGGGCTGGGGGGTACGCCACTGAAGCTTTCTTT
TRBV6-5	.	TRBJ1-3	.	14	CATHSRGAGNTIYF	TGTGCCACTCATAGCCGGGGTGCTGGAAACACCATATATTTT
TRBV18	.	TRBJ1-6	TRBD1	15	CASSPRDSYNSPLHF	TGTGCCAGCTCACCTCGGGACAGTTATAATTCACCCCTCCACTTT
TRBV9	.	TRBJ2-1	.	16	CASSPRSGAWVVEQFF	TGTGCCAGCAGCCCCCGGTCTGGGGCGTGGGTTGTAGAGCAGTTCTTC
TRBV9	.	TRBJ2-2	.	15	CASSVGEGVTGELFF	TGTGCCAGCAGCGTAGGTGAGGGGGTAACCGGGGAGCTGTTTTTT
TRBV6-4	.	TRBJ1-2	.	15	CASSVYQGGDYGYTF	TGTGCCAGCAGTGTGTACCAGGGTGGGGACTATGGCTACACCTTC
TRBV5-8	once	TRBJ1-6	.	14	CASRTKTGNSPLHF	TGTGCCAGCAGAACTAAGACAGGAAATTCACCCCTCCACTTT
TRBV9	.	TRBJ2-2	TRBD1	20	CASSARGQGRTRKKTGELFF	TGTGCCAGCAGCGCGAGGGGACAGGGAAGGACGAGAAAAAAAACCGGGGAGCTGTTTTTT
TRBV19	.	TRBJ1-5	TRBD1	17	CASTQDRQPAGNQPQHF	TGTGCCAGTACTCAGGACAGGCAACCGGCCGGCAATCAGCCCCAGCATTTT
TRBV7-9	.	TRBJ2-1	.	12	CASSFSFHEQFF	TGTGCCAGCAGCTTTTCTTTCCATGAGCAGTTCTTC
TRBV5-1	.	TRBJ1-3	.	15	CASSSTGDSGNTIYF	TGCGCCAGCAGCTCCACAGGCGACTCTGGAAACACCATATATTTT
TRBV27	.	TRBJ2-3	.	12	CASSRQWDTQYF	TGTGCCAGCAGTAGACAATGGGATACGCAGTATTTT
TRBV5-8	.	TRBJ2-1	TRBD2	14	CASSPGLAGLRQFF	TGTGCCAGCAGCCCAGGACTAGCGGGGCTCCGGCAGTTCTTC
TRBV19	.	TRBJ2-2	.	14	CASMSLKLTGELFF	TGTGCCAGTATGTCCCTAAAACTTACCGGGGAGCTGTTTTTT
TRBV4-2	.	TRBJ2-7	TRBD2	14	CASSQPGLASEQYF	TGTGCCAGCAGCCAGCCGGGACTAGCTTCCGAGCAGTACTTC
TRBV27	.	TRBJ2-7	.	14	CASSAQTGSYEQYF	TGTGCCAGCAGTGCCCAGACAGGATCCTACGAGCAGTACTTC
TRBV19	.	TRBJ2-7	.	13	CASSMLGGYEQYF	TGTGCCAGTAGTATGCTTGGAGGTTACGAGCAGTACTTC
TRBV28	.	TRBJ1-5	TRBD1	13	CASSFERYRGQHF	TGTGCCAGCAGTTTCGAAAGGTACAGGGGGCAGCATTTT
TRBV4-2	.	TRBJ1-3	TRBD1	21	CASSQDSGTGINSKSGNTIYF	TGTGCCAGCAGCCAGGATTCCGGGACAGGAATCAATTCTAAGTCTGGAAACACCATATATTTT
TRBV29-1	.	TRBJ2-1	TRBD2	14	CSVTGLAGENEQFF	TGCAGCGTTACCGGACTAGCGGGAGAAAATGAGCAGTTCTTC
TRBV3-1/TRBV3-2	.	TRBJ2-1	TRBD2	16	CASSRVLAGAPNEQFF	TGTGCCAGCAGCCGAGTACTAGCGGGAGCTCCCAATGAGCAGTTCTTC
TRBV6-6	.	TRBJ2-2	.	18	CASSPRGATGVGTGELFF	TGTGCCAGCAGTCCCCGGGGGGCGACAGGGGTGGGAACCGGGGAGCTGTTTTTT
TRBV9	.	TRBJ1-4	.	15	CASSRRQATNEKLFF	TGTGCCAGCAGCAGGCGACAGGCAACTAATGAAAAACTGTTTTTT
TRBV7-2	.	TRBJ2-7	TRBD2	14	CASSVRSGTYEQYF	TGTGCCAGCAGCGTGAGGAGCGGGACCTACGAGCAGTACTTC
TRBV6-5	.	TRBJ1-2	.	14	CATKGAAANYGYTF	TGTGCCACTAAAGGGGCCGCTGCTAACTATGGCTACACCTTC
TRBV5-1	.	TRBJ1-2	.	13	CASSTSGGPGYTF	TGCGCCAGCAGCACTTCGGGGGGTCCTGGCTACACCTTC
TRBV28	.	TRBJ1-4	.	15	CASRHGRATNEKLFF	TGTGCCAGCAGACATGGTCGGGCAACTAATGAAAAACTGTTTTTT
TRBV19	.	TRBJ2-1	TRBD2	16	CASSTGTSGRKYEQFF	TGTGCCAGTAGCACGGGGACTAGCGGGAGGAAATATGAGCAGTTCTTC
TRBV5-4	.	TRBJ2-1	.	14	CASSALTGNNEQFF	TGTGCCAGCAGCGCATTGACAGGAAACAATGAGCAGTTCTTC
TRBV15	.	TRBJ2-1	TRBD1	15	CATSQPGTGDPEQFF	TGTGCCACCAGCCAACCCGGGACAGGGGATCCGGAGCAGTTCTTC
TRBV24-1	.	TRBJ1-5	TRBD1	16	CATSDPSRQGDQPQHF	TGTGCCACCAGTGACCCTTCTCGACAGGGAGATCAGCCCCAGCATTTT